The 28 T cell receptor beta chains reported below all come from one sample, sequenced in a study of control samples from healthy donors and cancer patients. TCRdb keeps only in-frame clones here, not all; method: immunoSEQ multiplex PCR. In the table there are some 100,000 clones, about 90% of which are singletons. The specimen was blood. The receptors stem from a woman between 50 and 59 years old in good health.

V gene TRBV5-1 combines with J gene TRBJ2-7; no firm D call. The CDR3 covers 11 residues. Germline assignment: CDR1 SGHRS and CDR2 YFSETQ. V was cut by 4 bases and J by 2 bases, with 4 bases left in between. The CDR3 protein is CASSLTYEQYF. The CDR3 DNA follows: TGCGCCAGCAGCCTTACCTACGAGCAGTACTTC.

This clone was picked up one time. The rearrangement uses TRBV19 and TRBJ1-6, with D hard to call. CDR1 is LNHDA and CDR2 is SQIVND in the germline V gene (reference sequence). Trimming cost V 5 bases and J 5 bases, with 16 bases left between them. This CDR3 spans 16 amino acids. CDR3 region: CASSSSVQSDNSPLHF. The CDR3 coding sequence is TGTGCCAGTAGTTCGTCAGTTCAAAGCGATAATTCACCCCTCCACTTT.

This chain connects TRBV5-5 to TRBJ2-7, with D unresolved. Trimming removed 1 base from V and 0 bases from J, with 17 bases in between. This CDR3 region has 17 residues. In germline, CDR1 is SGHKS, CDR2 YYEKEE (reference sequence). In nucleotides, the CDR3 is TGTGCCAGCAGCTTGTGGTCGATGGGGTTATTCTCCTACGAGCAGTACTTC. Amino acids: CASSLWSMGLFSYEQYF. Variable domain in full (rest from reference TRBV5-5 and TRBJ2-7): DAGVTQSPTHLIKTRGQQVTLRCSPISGHKSVSWYQQVLGQGPQFIFQYYEKEERGRGNFPDRFSARQFPNYSSELNVNALLLGDSALYLCASSLWSMGLFSYEQYFGPGTRLTVT.

V and J are TRBV28 and TRBJ2-7; D perhaps matches TRBD1 (6 bases). The CDR3 loop spans 14 amino acids. Germline V gives CDR1 MDHEN, CDR2 SYDVKM. V shed 8 bases and J shed 2 bases, with 16 bases lying between them. The DNA for the CDR3 is TGTGCCAGCGGGAAGGCAGGGGCCCCCTACGAGCAGTACGTC. Translated: CASGKAGAPYEQYV.

This clone was observed once. The chain is built from TRBV7-9 and TRBJ1-3, with unresolved D. This CDR3 is 13 amino acids long. V lost 7 bases to trimming and J lost 4 bases, with 11 bases between them. Germline V lookup: CDR1 SEHNR, CDR2 FQNEAQ (reference sequence). CDR3 in amino acids: CASISPGGNTIYF. In DNA, the CDR3 is TGTGCCAGCATCTCTCCCGGGGGAAACACCATATATTTT.

The chain has TRBV4-1 and TRBJ2-1; TRBD2 matches 7 bases. The CDR3 runs 15 residues. Germline trimming cut 3 bases from V and 6 bases from J; bases unmatched to any gene: 8. Germline CDR1 MGHRA, CDR2 YSYEKL. DNA of the CDR3: TGCGCCAGCAGCCAGGTAGAAGCGGGAAGCAATGAGCAGTTCTTC. Its protein is CASSQVEAGSNEQFF.

The chain recombines TRBV5-6 with TRBJ1-4; 9 bases fit TRBD1. The V segment lost 4 bases and the J segment 7 bases; nucleotides outside the gene matches: 14. CDR3 length: 17 residues. Germline V gene lookup returns CDR1 SGHDT and CDR2 YYEEEE. CDR3 bases: TGTGCCAGCAGCCGACGGGACAGGGACGAGTATGGTGAAAAACTGTTTTTT. Its translation is CASSRRDRDEYGEKLFF.

The V call is TRBV18, the J call TRBJ2-1; D is unclear. CDR1 and CDR2 (germline): KGHSH, LQKENI. The V gene lost 3 bases and the J gene lost 10 bases, with 7 bases spanning the gap. The length of the CDR3 is 11 residues. In DNA, the CDR3 is TGTGCCAGCTCACCGTCACAAGAGCAGTTCTTC. Amino acids: CASSPSQEQFF. Using reference TRBV18 and TRBJ2-1 for the parts outside the CDR3, the full variable domain is NAGVMQNPRHLVRRRGQEARLRCSPMKGHSHVYWYRQLPEEGLKFMVYLQKENIIDESGMPKERFSAEFPKEGPSILRIQQVVRGDSAAYFCASSPSQEQFFGPGTRLTVL.

V is TRBV24-1 and J is TRBJ2-3; 9 bases align to TRBD1. V gave up 4 bases and J gave up 3 bases; unmatched junction bases: 7. There are 16 residues in the CDR3. The germline CDR1 and CDR2 sequences are KGHDR and SFDVKD. The DNA of the CDR3 is TGTGCCACCAGTGACCCGACAGGGGGGGTAACAGATACGCAGTATTTT. Residues: CATSDPTGGVTDTQYF.

CDR3: CASPVGASDANEQFF. In DNA form, the CDR3 reads TGTGCCAGTCCAGTGGGGGCTAGCGACGCCAATGAGCAGTTCTTC. The rearrangement uses TRBV9 and TRBJ2-1; the D gene could be TRBD1 or TRBD2 (6 bases each). Deletions cut 8 bases from V and 6 bases from J, with 21 bases between. Germline V gene data show CDR1 as SGDLS and CDR2 as YYNGEE. This CDR3 contains 15 residues.

The chain couples TRBV30 to TRBJ2-3, with 8 bases lining up with TRBD2. The CDR3 runs to 15 residues. Trimming at V came to 0 bases and at J to 2 bases, leaving 4 bases not matched to a gene. The germline V gene encodes CDR1 GTSNPN and CDR2 SVGIG (reference sequence). The CDR3 region has the DNA TGTGCCTGGAGTGTACTAGCGGTCCACACAGATACGCAGTATTTT. This translates into CAWSVLAVHTDTQYF.

The gene calls are TRBV9 and TRBJ1-2; 7 bases line up with TRBD1. V was clipped by 2 bases and J by 8 bases; unmatched bases: 3. The germline gives CDR1 SGDLS, CDR2 YYNGEE. The CDR3 covers 12 residues. The CDR3, as DNA: TGTGCCAGCAGCGTTACAGGGGTGGGCTACACCTTC. Translation: CASSVTGVGYTF.

Concerning this clone itself: One end of the junction varies from germline; a read error may be responsible. The CDR3 loop is CPGWGAYQPQHF. CDR3 coding DNA: TGCCCCGGTTGGGGGGCTTATCAGCCCCAGCATTTT. The chain links TRBV24-1 to TRBJ1-5; D possibly corresponds to TRBD1 (6 bases). This CDR3 comprises 12 residues. Germline V gives CDR1 KGHDR, CDR2 SFDVKD.

This clone was counted only a few times. This chain links TRBV24-1 with TRBJ1-1; D not resolved. CDR3 length equals 16 residues. Germline V gene data show CDR1 as KGHDR and CDR2 as SFDVKD. V was trimmed by 0 bases and J by 1 base, leaving 11 bases between them. CDR3 in amino acids: CATSDLPGSQNTEAFF. The CDR3 region has the DNA TGTGCCACCAGTGATTTGCCAGGTTCTCAGAACACTGAAGCTTTCTTT.

The gene calls are TRBV6-5 and TRBJ1-4; 9 bases line up with TRBD1. The CDR3 is 15 residues long. V lost 8 bases and J lost 4; bases outside the gene matches: 8. The germline gives CDR1 MNHEY, CDR2 SVGAGI. CDR3: CASGSGQGINEKLFF. DNA for the CDR3: TGTGCCAGCGGATCTGGACAGGGGATTAATGAAAAACTGTTTTTT.

The chain combines TRBV18 with TRBJ1-5, with D perhaps matching TRBD1 (6 bases). This CDR3 is 14 amino acids long. Germline V lookup: CDR1 KGHSH, CDR2 LQKENI. V dropped 1 base and J dropped 2 bases, with 6 bases sitting between them. The chain's CDR3 is CASSPQGGNQPQHF. In DNA form, the CDR3 reads TGTGCCAGCTCACCACAGGGGGGCAATCAGCCCCAGCATTTT.

J is TRBJ2-5 and V is TRBV7-2, with D perhaps matching TRBD1 (6 bases). V lost 1 base to trimming and J lost 5 bases, with 14 bases between them. The CDR3 has 15 residues. The V gene's germline CDR1 is SGHTA and CDR2 FQGNSA. The CDR3 protein is CASSLEGGRRETQYF. CDR3 coding DNA: TGTGCCAGCAGCTTAGAAGGGGGAAGGAGGGAGACCCAGTACTTC. Complete variable domain (other parts from reference TRBV7-2 and TRBJ2-5): GAGVSQSPSNKVTEKGKDVELRCDPISGHTALYWYRQSLGQGLEFLIYFQGNSAPDKSGLPSDRFSAERTGGSVSTLTIQRTQQEDSAVYLCASSLEGGRRETQYFGPGTRLLVL.

The V call is TRBV7-8, the J call TRBJ2-3; 10 bases line up with TRBD1. This CDR3 comprises 16 residues. V shed 4 bases and J 4 bases; nucleotides not matched to a gene: 8. Germline assignment: CDR1 SGHVS and CDR2 FQNEAQ. For the CDR3, the DNA is TGTGCCAGCAGCTACGCCGGGACAGGGGACGCAGATACGCAGTATTTT. Amino acids: CASSYAGTGDADTQYF.

V is TRBV6-5 and J is TRBJ1-1; D is undetermined. CDR3 length: 13 amino acids. Trimming removed 6 bases from V and 0 bases from J, with 8 bases in between. Germline-derived CDR1 and CDR2 are MNHEY and SVGAGI. In DNA form, the CDR3 reads TGTGCCAGCAGACGGAGCATGAACACTGAAGCTTTCTTT. This translates into CASRRSMNTEAFF.

This clone was seen just once. The chain is built from TRBV21-1 and TRBJ1-5. TRBV21-1 is tagged as a pseudogene. This CDR3 contains 14 residues. Here the CDR3 reads CASSKAKRNQPQHF. The CDR3 DNA sequence: TGTGCCAGCAGCAAAGCCAAACGCAATCAGCCCCAGCATTTT.

J is TRBJ2-3 and V is TRBV27, with unresolved D. Germline lookup yields CDR1 MNHEY and CDR2 SMNVEV (reference sequence). V dropped 10 bases and J dropped 4 bases, with 12 bases sitting between them. The CDR3 is 12 amino acids. The CDR3 DNA follows: TGTGCCACCAAAAGAGCCGCAGATACGCAGTATTTT. The encoded protein is CATKRAADTQYF.

V usage is TRBV7-6 and J usage is TRBJ2-3; no firm D call. Looked up from germline, CDR1 is SGHVS and CDR2 is FNYEAQ. V was pared by 3 bases and J by 1 base, with 11 bases between. The CDR3 extends over 15 amino acids. Here the CDR3 reads CASSLGLRGTDTQYF. CDR3 sequence (DNA): TGTGCCAGCAGCTTGGGTCTCCGGGGCACAGATACGCAGTATTTT.

The chain couples TRBV5-6 to TRBJ1-3; D unclear. The germline gives CDR1 SGHDT, CDR2 YYEEEE. The length of the CDR3 is 16 residues. V lost 0 bases and J 0 bases, leaving 10 bases between the germline ends. The CDR3 DNA reads TGTGCCAGCAGCTTGGAGCCAGGTGACTCTGGAAACACCATATATTTT. Protein product: CASSLEPGDSGNTIYF.

Of note for this clone: The same CDR3 arises from other DNA sequences in this sample as well. The chain combines TRBV7-8 with TRBJ1-5; D not certain. This CDR3 comprises 13 residues. The V end was cut by 1 base, the J end by 6 bases, with 7 bases between. CDR1 and CDR2 from the germline V gene are SGHVS and FQNEAQ. The CDR3, as DNA: TGTGCCAGCAGCTTAGGAGGTAGTCAGCCCCAGCATTTT. It encodes CASSLGGSQPQHF.

This clone was seen a handful of times. The chain has TRBV2 and TRBJ1-6; D is unclear. The germline CDR1 and CDR2 sequences are SNHLY and FYNNEI. The CDR3 has 11 amino acids. Trimming pared 3 bases from V and 12 bases from J, leaving 6 bases between. CDR3 sequence (DNA): TGTGCCAGCAGTGATAGGGTACCCCTCCACTTT. It yields the protein CASSDRVPLHF.

The rearrangement uses TRBV6-6 and TRBJ1-2; no clear D gene. The CDR3 has 10 amino acids. Germline V gene lookup returns CDR1 MNHNY and CDR2 SVGAGI (reference sequence). V lost 7 bases to trimming and J lost 5 bases, with 5 bases between them. CDR3 region: CASKQYGYTF. DNA of the CDR3: TGTGCCAGCAAGCAGTATGGCTACACCTTC.

The chain has TRBV9 and TRBJ2-3; D is perhaps TRBD2 (5 bases). The V end lost 4 bases, the J end lost 3 bases, and 15 bases lay between the germline ends. The CDR3 extends over 15 amino acids. The germline CDR1 and CDR2 sequences are SGDLS and YYNGEE. The CDR3 sequence: CASSSRITRTDTQYF. The CDR3, as DNA: TGTGCCAGCAGCTCCCGAATTACTAGAACAGATACGCAGTATTTT.

The chain uses TRBV18 and TRBJ1-1; TRBD1 aligns across 10 bases. V shed 4 bases and J 4 bases; nucleotides not matched to a gene: 18. The V gene's germline CDR1 is KGHSH and CDR2 LQKENI. The CDR3 has 19 residues. This chain's CDR3 is CASSLAPTGQGTGRTEAFF. Here the CDR3 DNA reads TGTGCCAGCTCACTGGCCCCTACGGGACAGGGGACTGGTCGCACTGAAGCTTTCTTT.